Here is one T cell receptor beta chain with its context. Its antigen is unknown. Relative to the germline gene, one junction end is altered; a read error may explain this. The CDR3 totals 15 residues. Germline CDR1 is SGHDT and CDR2 is YYEEEE. This sample was included in a study of T cell responses to AZD1222 COVID-19 vaccine. Study information: The study pooled second doses at about 4 or about 12 weeks. Regarding the study as a whole: Baseline antibody screening turned up just a handful of seropositive AZD1222 recipients. Possibly, clonal diversity was underestimated; donors were largely white British and included more females.

Generated by immunoSEQ multiplex PCR, the TCRdb table keeps only in-frame clones and is missing some. The data contain 140,000 or so clones, approximately 90% of them singletons. The receptor comes from an adult in good health. This chain connects TRBV5-6 to TRBJ1-2; D uncertain. Specimen: peripheral blood, collected on day 0 of AZD1222 vaccination. The CDR3 sequence: CASNLIGFWLNGYTF. The DNA for the CDR3 is TGTGCCAGCAACTTGATCGGTTTTTGGCTCAATGGCTACACCTTC.